This TCR beta chain derives from a study of shared clonotypes between healthy human individuals. The assay was carried out at the deep level. Libraries were prepared by immunoSEQ multiplex PCR; TCRdb keeps only in-frame clonotypes and omits some of them. Counted here are about 1 million clones, approximately 80% occurring once; the ten biggest clones make up around 0.47%. CDR3 length equals 16 residues. Germline V gene sequence: CDR1 SGHTA, CDR2 FQGNSA. The trim removed 2 bases at V and 4 bases at J, leaving 10 bases unmatched. Material for sequencing was memory CD4+ T cells from PBMCs. Subset reported: CD45RA-negative fraction. The sequence was collected from a man aged 18 to 30 in good health. Some clones in this sample may be carry-over from other donors' samples. The gene calls are TRBV7-2 and TRBJ1-1, with TRBD1 matching over 7 bases. The CDR3 here is CASSLRQGNRGTEAFF. The CDR3 bases are TGTGCCAGCAGCTTAAGACAGGGAAACCGCGGCACTGAAGCTTTCTTT.